Presented here are 5 T cell receptor beta chains from one specimen sequenced in a study of T-cell reconstitution after alpha-beta-depleted transplantation in children. A TCRbeta library incorporating unique molecular identifiers was prepared. MiXCR, run by TCRdb on the PCR reads, gives a single entry per CDR3 protein. The sample shows about 500,000 distinct CDR3 sequences, approximately 32% of them seen only once. The sample here was PBMCs from the stem cell graft donor, taken from the stem cell graft. All receptors derive from a human donor who donated a stem cell graft to a child with aplastic anemia.

The rearrangement links TRBV15 to TRBJ2-1; D perhaps matches TRBD2 (6 bases). The CDR3 spans 17 residues. Deletions cut 0 bases from V and 5 bases from J, with 17 bases between. The germline CDR1 and CDR2 sequences are LNHNV and YYDKDF (reference sequence). DNA of the CDR3: TGTGCCACCAGCAGAGATTACGGGGCGGGATCGAACAATGAGCAGTTCTTC. Translating it yields CATSRDYGAGSNNEQFF.

This clonotype was seen a few times. The V and J genes are TRBV12-3 or TRBV12-4 and TRBJ2-5; 8 nucleotides line up with TRBD2. CDR3 length equals 15 residues. V shed 1 base, J shed 5 bases, and the junction held 6 bases outside the gene matches. DNA for the CDR3: TGTGCCAGCAGTTTAGGAGCGGGAGTGGGTGAGACCCAGTACTTC. Its translation is CASSLGAGVGETQYF.

This clonotype has a handful of counts. The chain couples TRBV7-2 to TRBJ2-2; 8 bases match TRBD2. CDR1 is SGHTA and CDR2 is FQGNSA in the germline V gene. Unmatched junction bases numbered 10, after V lost 10 bases and J lost 0 bases. The CDR3 has 16 amino acids. CDR3 sequence reads: CATPWSGGTNTGELFF. CDR3 sequence (DNA): TGTGCCACCCCGTGGTCGGGAGGGACGAACACCGGGGAGCTGTTTTTT.

V usage is TRBV6-1 and J usage is TRBJ1-4; 9 positions match TRBD1. The CDR3 covers 15 residues. The V and J ends lost 6 bases and 7 bases, in that order; junction bases with no gene match: 9. Germline V gives CDR1 MNHNS, CDR2 SASEGT. CDR3: CASSPTGGAGEKLFF. DNA for the CDR3: TGTGCCAGCAGCCCTACAGGGGGCGCGGGTGAAAAACTGTTTTTT.

This clonotype appeared a few times. This sequence joins TRBV6-2 or TRBV6-3 and TRBJ1-1; weak D call: TRBD1 (5 bases). This CDR3 has 11 amino acids. With 5 bases removed from V and 9 bases from J, the gap between germline ends came to 10 bases. Germline V lookup: CDR1 MNHEY, CDR2 SVGEGT. The CDR3 nucleotides are TGTGCCAGCAGTGCTCGGGGGAAAGCTTTCTTT. Translating gives CASSARGKAFF.